This is a list of T cell receptor beta chains from one sample in a study of cytomegalovirus exposure and HLA in healthy donors. The protocol was immunoSEQ multiplex PCR, while the TCRdb copy is restricted to in-frame clones and leaves out a portion. The sample includes 100,000 to 150,000 clones, approximately 80% of them seen just once. Sequenced sample: PBMCs. These receptors all stem from a woman younger than 30 in good health and CMV-seronegative. Each CDR3 is given with its conserved first and last residue. The D gene is left open where the match is weak. For some rows the clone size is stated as once, few or many, or as a class when expanded; others skip it.

>TRBV20-1|-|few|TRBJ2-7
CSARDNYEQYF
TGCAGTGCTAGAGATAACTACGAGCAGTACTTC
>TRBV7-2|-|few|TRBJ2-3
CASSSPTRTTDTQYF
TGTGCCAGCAGCTCGCCGACTAGAACCACAGATACGCAGTATTTT
>TRBV7-9|TRBD1|few|TRBJ1-1
CASTRGQGVDTEAFF
TGTGCCAGCACACGGGGACAGGGGGTAGACACTGAAGCTTTCTTT
>TRBV19|-|few|TRBJ1-1
CASKVGGITEAFF
TGTGCCAGTAAAGTCGGGGGGATCACTGAAGCTTTCTTT
>TRBV6-5|-|few|TRBJ2-7
CASSYSTKDVEQYF
TGTGCCAGCAGTTACTCGACAAAAGACGTCGAGCAGTACTTC
>TRBV7-9|-|few|TRBJ1-6
CASSSALTGHSPLHF
TGTGCCAGCAGCTCCGCCCTGACAGGACATTCACCCCTCCACTTT
>TRBV4-1|TRBD1|-|TRBJ1-2
CASSQEGGGPNYGYTF
TGCGCCAGCAGCCAAGAAGGAGGGGGCCCAAACTATGGCTACACCTTC
>TRBV11-3|TRBD2|-|TRBJ2-5
CASSLGRFGGEETQYF
TGTGCCAGCAGCTTAGGCCGTTTCGGGGGGGAAGAGACCCAGTACTTC
>TRBV6-1|TRBD1|-|TRBJ1-5
CASSDLPDRGNQPQHF
TGTGCCAGCAGTGACCTTCCGGACAGGGGAAATCAGCCCCAGCATTTT
>TRBV9|-|-|TRBJ1-1
CASSDGDWNTEAFF
TGTGCCAGCAGCGACGGGGATTGGAACACTGAAGCTTTCTTT
>TRBV4-1|TRBD1|-|TRBJ2-2
CASSQGQGAHLGELFF
TGCGCCAGCAGCCAAGGACAGGGGGCCCACCTCGGGGAGCTGTTTTTT
>TRBV9|TRBD2|-|TRBJ2-2
CASSVESGGVGELFF
TGTGCCAGCAGCGTAGAGAGCGGGGGGGTAGGGGAGCTGTTTTTT
>TRBV5-1|TRBD1|-|TRBJ2-7
CASSLPPGTGVNEQYF
TGCGCCAGCAGCCTACCTCCTGGGACAGGGGTCAACGAGCAGTACTTC
>TRBV11-2|TRBD2|-|TRBJ2-7
CASSLAGTSGRYEQYF
TGTGCCAGCAGCTTAGCCGGGACTAGCGGGAGATACGAGCAGTACTTC
>TRBV9|-|-|TRBJ2-1
CASSPPGKYNEQFF
TGTGCCAGCAGCCCGCCCGGGAAATACAATGAGCAGTTCTTC
>TRBV5-6|-|few|TRBJ2-2
CASSLPRGFNEGELFF
TGTGCCAGCAGCCTGCCGCGGGGTTTTAATGAGGGGGAGCTGTTTTTT
>TRBV11-2|TRBD1|-|TRBJ1-2
CASSPGTGGGGYTF
TGTGCCAGCAGCCCCGGGACAGGAGGGGGAGGCTACACCTTC
>TRBV15|-|-|TRBJ2-2
CATSRGTGKANTGELFF
TGTGCCACCAGCAGAGGAACCGGGAAAGCGAACACCGGGGAGCTGTTTTTT
>TRBV7-9|TRBD2|-|TRBJ2-1
CASSSVAGEDNEQFF
TGTGCCAGCAGCTCCGTAGCGGGGGAGGACAATGAGCAGTTCTTC
>TRBV19|-|-|TRBJ1-2
CASSIGPALNDGYTF
TGTGCCAGTAGTATAGGCCCCGCGCTTAACGATGGCTACACCTTC
>TRBV6-4|-|-|TRBJ1-1
CASSDPRLGEAFF
TGTGCCAGCAGTGACCCCAGGCTGGGTGAAGCTTTCTTT
>TRBV19|TRBD2|once|TRBJ2-7
CASTNNPPSGRREQYF
TGTGCCAGTACCAACAACCCCCCTAGCGGGAGGCGAGAGCAGTACTTC
>TRBV15|-|-|TRBJ1-1
CATSRDYGGATEAFF
TGTGCCACCAGCAGAGATTATGGGGGGGCAACTGAAGCTTTCTTT
>TRBV5-1|-|once|TRBJ2-2
CASGETPRNTGELFF
TGCGCCAGCGGGGAGACTCCCCGGAACACCGGGGAGCTGTTTTTT
>TRBV5-8|-|few|TRBJ2-7
CASITNPASAYEQYF
TGTGCCAGCATAACTAACCCCGCGTCAGCCTACGAGCAGTACTTC
>TRBV29-1|TRBD1|-|TRBJ1-1
CSGDPGQGKAFF
TGCAGCGGTGACCCTGGACAGGGGAAAGCTTTCTTT
>TRBV5-1|-|once|TRBJ2-2
CASTRGIPNTGELFF
TGCGCCAGCACCCGGGGGATCCCGAACACCGGGGAGCTGTTTTTT
>TRBV2|-|-|TRBJ2-7
CASSQLSSGSYEQYF
TGTGCCAGCAGTCAGCTGAGTAGCGGCTCCTACGAGCAGTACTTC
>TRBV5-4|TRBD1|-|TRBJ1-2
CASSLTGEYGYTF
TGTGCCAGCAGCTTGACAGGGGAATATGGCTACACCTTC
>TRBV6-4|-|-|TRBJ2-1
CASSDGSGGNEQFF
TGTGCCAGCAGTGACGGGAGCGGCGGGAATGAGCAGTTCTTC
>TRBV6-6|-|-|TRBJ1-6
CASSRQVLDSPLHF
TGTGCCAGCAGTCGACAGGTACTGGATTCACCCCTCCACTTT
>TRBV11-2|-|-|TRBJ1-2
CASSRLGEGIYGYTF
TGTGCCAGCAGCCGCTTAGGAGAGGGTATCTATGGCTACACCTTC
>TRBV6-5|-|-|TRBJ2-7
CASSYGRGGEQYF
TGTGCCAGCAGTTACGGTAGGGGGGGAGAGCAGTACTTC
>TRBV2|-|-|TRBJ2-3
CASSETGTGSTDTQYF
TGTGCCAGCAGTGAAACAGGAACAGGGAGCACAGATACGCAGTATTTT
>TRBV19|TRBD1|once|TRBJ2-2
CASISKGQGNTGELFF
TGTGCCAGTATATCAAAGGGACAGGGCAACACCGGGGAGCTGTTTTTT
>TRBV7-2|TRBD2|-|TRBJ2-7
CASSPNLAGGLVF
TGTGCCAGCAGCCCCAATTTAGCGGGAGGACTAGTTTTC
>TRBV23-1|TRBD1|-|TRBJ2-7
CASSQVQGADYEQYF
TGCGCCAGCAGTCAAGTACAGGGGGCAGATTACGAGCAGTACTTC
>TRBV9|-|-|TRBJ1-6
CASSAQVDESPLHF
TGTGCCAGCAGCGCGCAGGTAGATGAATCACCCCTCCACTTT
>TRBV12-5|TRBD1|-|TRBJ1-5
CASGFPDRDGNQPQHF
TGTGCTAGTGGTTTTCCCGACAGGGATGGCAATCAGCCCCAGCATTTT
>TRBV5-1|-|few|TRBJ2-2
CASSSVGGNTGELFF
TGCGCCAGCAGCTCGGTCGGGGGAAACACCGGGGAGCTGTTTTTT
>TRBV25-1|-|-|TRBJ1-6
CASSAAVVRSPLHF
TGTGCCAGCAGTGCCGCCGTAGTTCGTTCACCCCTCCACTTT
>TRBV18|-|-|TRBJ2-7
CASSPPAGIEQYF
TGTGCCAGCTCACCCCCCGCGGGAATCGAGCAGTACTTC
>TRBV19|TRBD1|-|TRBJ2-3
CASSPRDRPTDTQYF
TGTGCCAGTAGCCCAAGGGACAGACCCACAGATACGCAGTATTTT
>TRBV9|-|few|TRBJ1-6
CASSRLRYNSPLHF
TGTGCCAGCAGCAGACTGCGGTATAATTCACCCCTCCACTTT
>TRBV7-9|-|-|TRBJ2-7
CASSFPAAAKYF
TGTGCCAGCAGCTTTCCGGCCGCGGCCAAGTACTTC
>TRBV30|TRBD1|-|TRBJ2-6
CAWSRGQGALFPGANVLTF
TGTGCCTGGAGTAGGGGGCAGGGGGCGCTTTTTCCTGGGGCCAACGTCCTGACTTTC
>TRBV6-6|TRBD2|-|TRBJ2-7
CASRTSGRVYEQYF
TGTGCCAGCAGGACTAGCGGGAGGGTGTACGAGCAGTACTTC
>TRBV19|-|few|TRBJ1-2
CASSVHREGYTF
TGTGCCAGTAGTGTACACAGGGAGGGCTACACCTTC
>TRBV19|-|-|TRBJ2-2
CASSKQVARNTGELFF
TGTGCCAGTAGTAAGCAGGTAGCGCGCAACACCGGGGAGCTGTTTTTT
>TRBV7-3|TRBD1|-|TRBJ2-1
CASSPVNRGRYNEQFF
TGTGCCAGCAGCCCAGTGAACAGGGGGCGTTACAATGAGCAGTTCTTC
>TRBV5-1|TRBD1|-|TRBJ1-2
CASSRGQGVYGYTF
TGCGCCAGCAGCCGTGGACAGGGGGTGTATGGCTACACCTTC